This TCR beta chain was identified in a study of cytomegalovirus exposure and HLA in healthy donors. The PCR employed 60 Vbeta primers together with 13 Jbeta primers. Profiled with immunoSEQ multiplex PCR; TCRdb holds only in-frame clones, not every one. The sample includes some 150,000 clones, 70% to 80% of them seen just once. Trimming stripped 4 bases from V and 2 bases from J, with 14 bases between. The V gene's germline CDR1 is SEHNR and CDR2 FQNEAQ (reference sequence). The CDR3 totals 15 residues. The material sequenced was PBMCs. This receptor was taken from a man aged 18 to 30 in good health and CMV-seronegative. This chain joins TRBV7-9 and TRBJ2-5; tentatively, D is TRBD1 (6 bases). The CDR3 loop is CASSSTGTNQETQYF. The DNA of the CDR3 is TGTGCCAGCAGCTCCACCGGGACAAATCAAGAGACCCAGTACTTC.